The 3 T cell receptor beta chains below all came from one sample that was sequenced in a study of cytomegalovirus exposure and HLA in healthy donors. Use of 60 Vbeta and 13 Jbeta primers characterized the PCR. The repertoire was sequenced with immunoSEQ multiplex PCR; TCRdb's copy has only in-frame clones and lacks some. This sample has about 160,000 clones, with roughly 80% found just once. The material sequenced was PBMCs. The receptor set was obtained from a man aged 25-45 years in good health and CMV-seropositive.

This clone appeared a few times. In DNA form, the CDR3 reads TGTGCCAGCAGCCGAGGACTAGCGGGGGGGCCGGGTGAGCAGTACTTC. Translated: CASSRGLAGGPGEQYF. The gene calls are TRBV7-2 and TRBJ2-7; 15 bases map to TRBD2. Germline CDR1 SGHTA, CDR2 FQGNSA. Trimming took 5 bases from V and 7 from J; bases not matched to a gene: 9. This CDR3 has 16 amino acids.

The chain carries TRBV9 and TRBJ2-3, with 9 nucleotides matching TRBD2. Per germline, CDR1 SGDLS and CDR2 YYNGEE. With V trimmed by 5 bases and J by 0 bases, 4 bases remained unmatched. The CDR3 contains 15 residues. In DNA, the CDR3 is TGTGCCAGCAGTCCTAGCGGGGTAAGCACAGATACGCAGTATTTT. Translation gives CASSPSGVSTDTQYF.

This chain links TRBV7-9 with TRBJ2-7; 12 bases agree with TRBD1. CDR1 SEHNR and CDR2 FQNEAQ come from the germline V gene (reference sequence). This CDR3 is 12 amino acids long. V trimming: 5 bases; J trimming: 13 bases; junction bases outside the gene matches: 6. The chain's CDR3 is CASSPGTGGQYF. Written as DNA, the CDR3 is TGTGCCAGCAGCCCCGGGACAGGGGGCCAATACTTC.